Each of the 23 T cell receptor beta chains below was sequenced from the same sample in a study of cytomegalovirus exposure and HLA in healthy donors. The PCR had 60 Vbeta and 13 Jbeta primers. The protocol was immunoSEQ multiplex PCR, while the TCRdb copy is restricted to in-frame clones and leaves out a portion. The table has about 76,000 clones, around 80% seen once. Sequencing used PBMCs. These receptors were obtained from a male donor in good health and CMV-seropositive.

V and J are TRBV15 and TRBJ2-5; D not resolved. The V gene's germline CDR1 is LNHNV and CDR2 YYDKDF (reference sequence). Trimming shortened V by 0 bases and J by 2 bases, and 7 bases separated the two germline ends. The CDR3 has 14 amino acids. DNA of the CDR3: TGTGCCACCAGCAGAGAGGGCCTACAAGAGACCCAGTACTTC. Protein sequence: CATSREGLQETQYF.

The chain recombines TRBV6-5 with TRBJ2-3, with D unresolved. Trimming stripped 0 bases from V and 2 bases from J, with 6 bases between. In germline, CDR1 is MNHEY, CDR2 SVGAGI. This CDR3 has 14 amino acids. CDR3 region: CASSYSPFTDTQYF. The CDR3 DNA is TGTGCCAGCAGTTACTCCCCGTTCACAGATACGCAGTATTTT.

This clone was found a few times. The genes are TRBV9 and TRBJ1-2, with 7 bases that match TRBD1. Looked up from germline, CDR1 is SGDLS and CDR2 is YYNGEE. The CDR3 length is 15 residues. V dropped 0 bases and J dropped 0; count of bases not matched to a gene: 2. The CDR3 DNA reads TGTGCCAGCAGCGTAGCTACAGGGGCTAACTATGGCTACACCTTC. This encodes CASSVATGANYGYTF.

The chain employs TRBV5-1 and TRBJ2-1; D gene ambiguous. CDR3 length: 14 residues. The germline V gene encodes CDR1 SGHRS and CDR2 YFSETQ. Trimming took 0 bases from V and 8 from J, leaving 12 bases between them. In DNA form, the CDR3 reads TGCGCCAGCAGCTTGGCCGACTCGAGACATGAGCAGTTCTTC. Protein product: CASSLADSRHEQFF.

The gene calls are TRBV19 and TRBJ1-5, with 7 bases lining up with TRBD1. V was pared by 8 bases and J by 0 bases, with 10 bases of the junction left unmatched. The CDR3 sequence is 16 residues long. Germline V lookup: CDR1 LNHDA, CDR2 SQIVND (reference sequence). The CDR3 coding sequence is TGTGCCAGTTCCAGACAGGGAGTTAATAGCAATCAGCCCCAGCATTTT. This encodes CASSRQGVNSNQPQHF.

This rearrangement joins TRBV10-3 to TRBJ2-2; D remains ambiguous. Germline V gene data show CDR1 as ENHRY and CDR2 as SYGVKD. Trimming shortened V by 7 bases and J by 4 bases, and 13 bases separated the two germline ends. The CDR3 consists of 14 residues. As DNA, the CDR3 is TGTGCCATCAACCGTGGCGGTGGCACCGGGGAGCTGTTTTTT. Encoded protein: CAINRGGGTGELFF.

The chain is built from TRBV6-1 and TRBJ1-3, with no clear D. This CDR3 contains 16 residues. Trimming took 5 bases from V and 4 from J, leaving 18 bases between them. Germline assignment: CDR1 MNHNS and CDR2 SASEGT. The CDR3 bases are TGTGCCAGCAGTCAAGGACGCTCTGACATAGGAAACACCATATATTTT. It encodes CASSQGRSDIGNTIYF.

This clone was counted once. The J gene is TRBJ2-7, the V gene TRBV20-1; a possible D gene is TRBD1 (6 bases). Trimming left V 5 bases short and J 6 bases short, with 11 bases between. The germline gives CDR1 DFQATT, CDR2 SNEGSKA (reference sequence). The CDR3 covers 11 residues. CDR3: CSASTGTEQYF. CDR3 bases: TGCAGTGCTTCTACAGGGACCGAGCAGTACTTC.

This chain connects TRBV6-1 to TRBJ1-5; D might be TRBD1 (5 bases). CDR3 length: 13 residues. Germline V gene sequence: CDR1 MNHNS, CDR2 SASEGT. Trimming left V 6 bases short and J 0 bases short, with 6 bases between. In nucleotides, the CDR3 is TGTGCCAGCAGACAGGTTAGCAATCAGCCCCAGCATTTT. Its protein product is CASRQVSNQPQHF.

This clone has just one count. Here the CDR3 DNA reads TGTGCCAGCTCACGACAGACAGGGCTATCTGGCTACACCTTC. It codes for CASSRQTGLSGYTF. The gene calls are TRBV18 and TRBJ1-2; 7 bases fit TRBD1. The CDR3 has 14 amino acids. Germline-derived CDR1 and CDR2 are KGHSH and LQKENI. The V gene end was trimmed by 4 bases and the J gene end by 7 bases; junction bases not matched to a gene: 9.

The V and J genes are TRBV5-4 and TRBJ1-5; 9 nucleotides agree with TRBD1. Germline lookup yields CDR1 SGHNT and CDR2 YYREEE (reference sequence). The trim removed 5 bases at V and 5 bases at J, leaving 5 bases unmatched. The CDR3 is 14 residues long. CDR3 in amino acids: CASSWGQGDQPQHF. The CDR3 DNA reads as TGTGCCAGCAGTTGGGGACAGGGAGATCAGCCCCAGCATTTT.

This chain connects TRBV28 to TRBJ2-5; TRBD2 agrees at 7 bases. Germline V CDR1 and CDR2: MDHEN, SYDVKM. The CDR3 is 14 residues long. Losses at the gene ends were 10 bases for V and 4 bases for J; bases not matched to a gene: 12. Here the CDR3 reads CATSRGVRGETQYF. DNA of the CDR3: TGTGCCACTTCCCGGGGGGTAAGGGGAGAGACCCAGTACTTC.

The sample holds one count of this clone. The chain joins TRBV5-1 to TRBJ2-7; 9 bases line up with TRBD2. Germline-derived CDR1 and CDR2 are SGHRS and YFSETQ. The trim removed 5 bases at V and 2 bases at J, leaving 2 bases unmatched. The CDR3 loop spans 13 amino acids. The CDR3 loop is CASSASGAYEQYF. The CDR3, as DNA: TGCGCCAGCAGTGCTAGCGGGGCCTACGAGCAGTACTTC. Variable domain in full (rest from reference TRBV5-1 and TRBJ2-7): KAGVTQTPRYLIKTRGQQVTLSCSPISGHRSVSWYQQTPGQGLQFLFEYFSETQRNKGNFPGRFSGRQFSNSRSEMNVSTLELGDSALYLCASSASGAYEQYFGPGTRLTVT.

J is TRBJ1-5 and V is TRBV15; D possibly corresponds to TRBD1 (6 bases). The CDR3 totals 18 residues. Germline CDR1 reads LNHNV; CDR2 reads YYDKDF (reference sequence). The germline V and J ends were trimmed by 2 bases and 0 bases, with 17 bases remaining between them. CDR3 sequence reads: CATSRLFLDSYSNQPQHF. The CDR3 nucleotides read TGTGCCACCAGCAGATTGTTTCTGGACAGCTATAGCAATCAGCCCCAGCATTTT.

This clone was seen only a few times. The rearrangement uses TRBV5-4 and TRBJ2-1, with D possibly matching TRBD1 (5 bases). The CDR3 covers 19 residues. CDR1 SGHNT and CDR2 YYREEE come from the germline V gene (reference sequence). V was shortened by 4 bases and J by 1 base, with 24 bases between the two germline ends. CDR3 DNA sequence: TGTGCCAGCAGCAGGGGCCCCGCGCCCGTTACTACTTCCTACAATGAGCAGTTCTTC. Protein sequence: CASSRGPAPVTTSYNEQFF.

This clone has only a few counts. V is TRBV6-4 and J is TRBJ2-7; 8 nucleotides agree with TRBD1. Trimming cost V 4 bases and J 2 bases; bases outside gene matches: 16. Per germline, CDR1 MRHNA and CDR2 SNTAGT. The CDR3 extends over 18 amino acids. Here the CDR3 DNA reads TGTGCCAGCAGTGCTGGGGACAGGTCCCTGAGAATTACCTACGAGCAGTACTTC. Residues: CASSAGDRSLRITYEQYF.

V is TRBV28 and J is TRBJ2-7; D perhaps matches TRBD1 (6 bases). The V end was cut by 7 bases, the J end by 3 bases, with 13 bases between. From germline, CDR1 is MDHEN and CDR2 SYDVKM. The CDR3 sequence is 13 residues long. The CDR3 loop is CASTIPDSYEQYF. The CDR3 nucleotides read TGTGCCAGCACCATCCCGGACAGCTACGAGCAGTACTTC.

The genes are TRBV5-1 and TRBJ2-1, with TRBD2 identical over 13 bases. The ends lost 4 bases at V and 4 bases at J; junction bases unmatched: 2. The CDR3 extends over 15 amino acids. Germline lookup yields CDR1 SGHRS and CDR2 YFSETQ. This CDR3 reads CASSPGLAGYNEQFF. CDR3 nucleotides: TGCGCCAGCAGCCCGGGACTAGCGGGATACAATGAGCAGTTCTTC.

The rearrangement joins TRBV6-5 to TRBJ2-3; D ambiguous. V lost 5 bases and J lost 4, with 10 bases in between. CDR3 length: 13 residues. The germline gives CDR1 MNHEY, CDR2 SVGAGI. The CDR3 DNA is TGTGCCAGCAGTCTACGCGTCCCAGATACGCAGTATTTT. Translation gives CASSLRVPDTQYF.

This clone was seen only a few times. The chain links TRBV7-9 to TRBJ2-5, with D maybe TRBD2 (6 bases). V dropped 5 bases and J dropped 5 bases, with 15 bases sitting between them. CDR3 length equals 14 residues. Germline CDR1 is SEHNR and CDR2 is FQNEAQ (reference sequence). CDR3 nucleotides: TGTGCCAGCAGCCGGGAGTCGGGCCATGAGACCCAGTACTTC. Amino acid sequence: CASSRESGHETQYF. The variable domain in full, with the rest retrieved from reference TRBV7-9 and TRBJ2-5, is DTGVSQNPRHKITKRGQNVTFRCDPISEHNRLYWYRQTLGQGPEFLTYFQNEAQLEKSRLLSDRFSAERPKGSFSTLEIQRTEQGDSAMYLCASSRESGHETQYFGPGTRLLVL.

A single count supports this clone. The CDR3 loop reads CASSLRGRISYNEQFF. Written as DNA, the CDR3 is TGTGCCAGCAGCTTAAGAGGTCGGATCTCCTACAATGAGCAGTTCTTC. The chain has TRBV7-3 and TRBJ2-1, with D hard to call. In germline, CDR1 is SGHTA, CDR2 FQGTGA. With 1 base removed from V and 0 bases from J, the gap between germline ends came to 10 bases. This CDR3 comprises 16 residues.

This clone was seen more than once but under ten times. CDR3 nucleotide sequence: TGTGCCAGCACGCAGGGGGAGAACACTGAAGCTTTCTTT. The encoded protein is CASTQGENTEAFF. The genes are TRBV2 and TRBJ1-1, with 7 bases lining up with TRBD1. In germline, CDR1 is SNHLY, CDR2 FYNNEI. This CDR3 is built from 13 residues. The J segment lost 1 base and the V segment lost 7 bases, leaving 3 bases of the junction unmatched.

The chain joins TRBV9 to TRBJ2-7, with unresolved D. The CDR3 spans 15 residues. CDR1 SGDLS and CDR2 YYNGEE come from the germline V gene. The V and J ends lost 0 bases and 0 bases respectively, with 10 bases between them. The chain's CDR3 is CASSVGSASSYEQYF. The CDR3 bases are TGTGCCAGCAGCGTAGGCAGCGCGAGCTCCTACGAGCAGTACTTC. Based on the CDR3 plus reference TRBV9 and TRBJ2-7, the full variable domain is DSGVTQTPKHLITATGQRVTLRCSPRSGDLSVYWYQQSLDQGLQFLIQYYNGEERAKGNILERFSAQQFPDLHSELNLSSLELGDSALYFCASSVGSASSYEQYFGPGTRLTVT.